The present TCR beta chain was sequenced within a study of blood T cell repertoires in COVID-19. On the study more broadly: COVID-19 samples collected from the United States, Italy and Spain covered acute and convalescent phases. PBMCs, B-cell-depleted T cells, or T cells were the source of the cDNA or gDNA that made up the material.

Original data processing: Cell counts per sample came from amplifying reference gene primers. The data were produced by immunoSEQ multiplex PCR, yet TCRdb's version contains in-frame clones alone and is incomplete. For V, J and clone size, that table is used; D and trimming come from the DNA. Of 100,000 or so clones listed, roughly four fifths are singletons. The CDR3 is 15 amino acids. J was trimmed by 5 bases and V by 5 bases; bases with no gene match: 5. Germline V gene sequence: CDR1 SEHNR, CDR2 FQNEAQ (reference sequence). The chain uses TRBV7-9 and TRBJ1-6; 8 nucleotides agree with TRBD1. The clonotype originates from a man aged 50 or older with active or convalescent COVID-19. The sequenced sample was peripheral blood. CDR3 bases: TGTGCCAGCAGCGCTAAACAGGGGGATAATTCACCCCTCCACTTT. Its protein product is CASSAKQGDNSPLHF.